In this sample, the clone carrying this TCR beta chain turned up a few times. What it binds is not known. Trimming cost V 3 bases and J 2 bases, with 7 bases left between them. The CDR3 has 13 amino acids. This specimen comes from a study of T-cell memory formation after mild COVID-19. Study background: Largely donor-specific TCR clusters were found.

cDNA libraries for TCR alpha and TCR beta, carrying sample barcodes and UMIs, came from 5'RACE with constant-segment primers. TCRdb passed the 5' RACE reads through MiXCR, listing each CDR3 protein once. This table holds some 120,000 distinct CDR3 sequences, roughly 15% found once. Study-level findings and limits: A balance of CD4 and CD8 characterized clones contracting day 15 to 85, whereas later expanders leaned CD4+.

The chain uses TRBV12-3 or TRBV12-4 and TRBJ1-2; D unclear. The TCR was taken from an adult woman who had mild COVID-19 (a few samples of this study predate the infection). Cell type and time point are not known. The sample was PBMCs or a T cell subset sorted from them (not recorded which). Here the CDR3 reads CASSLGVNYGYTF. The DNA for the CDR3 is TGTGCCAGCAGTTTGGGTGTAAACTATGGCTACACCTTC.